This TCR beta chain was documented in a study of cytomegalovirus exposure and HLA in healthy donors. Study conclusions and caveats: Highly shared sequence variants in one cluster were likely a sequencing artifact. Reportedly, TCR beta sequences accurately predicted HLA-A and HLA-B alleles in most subjects.

This clone was observed a handful of times. Its antigen is still unknown. The primer mix had 60 Vbeta and 13 Jbeta primers. Sequenced by immunoSEQ multiplex PCR; TCRdb stores in-frame clones only, minus some. The table lists roughly 120,000 clones, roughly 78% of them singletons. CDR3 size: 12 residues. Germline assignment: CDR1 SNHLY and CDR2 FYNNEI. The V end was cut by 6 bases, the J end by 0 bases, with 5 bases between. The source material was PBMCs. J is TRBJ2-5 and V is TRBV2; TRBD1 is a possible D gene (5 bases). This receptor was taken from a woman in her 30s in good health and CMV-seronegative. CDR3: CASRDNQETQYF. The CDR3 DNA is TGTGCCAGCAGGGACAACCAAGAGACCCAGTACTTC.